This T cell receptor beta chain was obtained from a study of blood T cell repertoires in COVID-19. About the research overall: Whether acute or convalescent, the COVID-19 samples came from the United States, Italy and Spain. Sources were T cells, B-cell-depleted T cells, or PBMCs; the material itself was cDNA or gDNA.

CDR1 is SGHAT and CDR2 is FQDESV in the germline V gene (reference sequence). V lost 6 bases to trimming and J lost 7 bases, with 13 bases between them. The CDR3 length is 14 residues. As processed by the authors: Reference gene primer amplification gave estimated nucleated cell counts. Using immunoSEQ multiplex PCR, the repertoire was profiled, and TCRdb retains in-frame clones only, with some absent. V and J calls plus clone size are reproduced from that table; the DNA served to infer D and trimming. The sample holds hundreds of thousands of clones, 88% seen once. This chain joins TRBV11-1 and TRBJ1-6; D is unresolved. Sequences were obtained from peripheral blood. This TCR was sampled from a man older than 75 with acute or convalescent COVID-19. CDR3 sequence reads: CASSSGILNSPLHF. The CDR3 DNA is TGTGCCAGCAGTTCCGGGATCCTCAATTCACCCCTCCACTTT.